The 22 T cell receptor beta chains below were found in one sample sequenced in a study of neoadjuvant anti-PD-1 for oral cavity cancer. The repertoire was sequenced with immunoSEQ multiplex PCR; TCRdb's copy has only in-frame clones and lacks some. This table has some 33,000 clones, roughly 79% appearing once. Time point defined: after neoadjuvant nivolumab, at surgical resection. The source was PBMCs, collected after nivolumab (anti-PD-1) treatment. These receptors all stem from a person aged 35-80 years with oral cavity squamous cell carcinoma.

This chain uses TRBV19 with TRBJ1-5; tentatively, D is TRBD1 (6 bases). Germline assignment: CDR1 LNHDA and CDR2 SQIVND (reference sequence). The CDR3 is 16 residues long. V lost 7 bases, J lost 1 base, and 17 bases lay in between. CDR3 amino acids: CASTPTGQGSNQPQHF. CDR3 bases: TGTGCCAGTACCCCCACAGGGCAGGGGAGCAATCAGCCCCAGCATTTT.

The chain employs TRBV2 and TRBJ1-4; D not certain. The CDR3 loop spans 12 amino acids. The germline V gene encodes CDR1 SNHLY and CDR2 FYNNEI. The germline V and J ends were trimmed by 9 bases and 6 bases, with 11 bases remaining between them. The CDR3 region is CASATLDEKLFF. DNA for the CDR3: TGTGCCAGTGCTACCTTGGATGAAAAACTGTTTTTT.

The chain links TRBV11-2 to TRBJ1-2; D ambiguous. The CDR3 contains 15 residues. V lost 5 bases to trimming and J lost 2 bases, with 15 bases between them. Looked up from germline, CDR1 is SGHAT and CDR2 is FQNNGV. DNA for the CDR3: TGTGCCAGCAGCCCAAGTCGGGGTGCGAACTATGGCTACACCTTC. This translates into CASSPSRGANYGYTF.

The CDR3 region has the DNA TGTGCCAGCAGTCGGGACAGGGGCAGCTACGAGCAGTACTTC. Translation gives CASSRDRGSYEQYF. The chain couples TRBV5-4 to TRBJ2-7, with 10 bases matching TRBD1. Trimming at V came to 5 bases and at J to 3 bases, leaving 5 bases not matched to a gene. The length of the CDR3 is 14 residues. The germline V gene has CDR1 SGHNT and CDR2 YYREEE (reference sequence).

This chain links TRBV25-1 with TRBJ1-5; TRBD1 agrees at 8 bases. The germline gives CDR1 MGHDK, CDR2 SYGVNS. After removal of 4 bases from V and 2 bases from J, the junction contained 1 base not matched to a gene. The CDR3 is 14 residues long. CDR3 residues: CASSVGQGNQPQHF. In DNA form, the CDR3 reads TGTGCCAGCAGTGTGGGACAGGGCAATCAGCCCCAGCATTTT.

The rearrangement links TRBV10-1 to TRBJ1-1; D is perhaps TRBD1 (6 bases). Germline V gene data show CDR1 as WNHNN and CDR2 as SYGVQD (reference sequence). V lost 3 bases to trimming and J lost 1 base, with 9 bases between them. There are 14 residues in the CDR3. CDR3 protein: CASSEGGQNTEAFF. CDR3 bases: TGCGCCAGCAGTGAAGGGGGTCAGAACACTGAAGCTTTCTTT.

The chain combines TRBV4-2 with TRBJ2-7; a weak D match, TRBD2 (5 bases). Trimming pared 3 bases from V and 3 bases from J, leaving 12 bases between. This CDR3 region has 14 residues. CDR1 is LGHNA, CDR2 YNFKEQ, per germline. The CDR3 loop is CASSQEDPNYEQYF. CDR3 nucleotide sequence: TGTGCCAGCAGCCAGGAGGACCCTAACTACGAGCAGTACTTC.

The chain has TRBV15 and TRBJ1-2; tentative D call: TRBD1 (6 bases). CDR3 length equals 17 residues. Germline V gene lookup returns CDR1 LNHNV and CDR2 YYDKDF (reference sequence). The V end was cut by 1 base, the J end by 7 bases, with 22 bases between. The CDR3 DNA reads TGTGCCACCAGCAGAGGCGGCGGAAGCAGGGGTAGTTTTGGCTACACCTTC. Translation gives CATSRGGGSRGSFGYTF.

The chain uses TRBV5-4 and TRBJ2-6; D unresolved. The V end lost 1 base, the J end lost 0 bases, and 14 bases lay between the germline ends. From germline, CDR1 is SGHNT and CDR2 YYREEE (reference sequence). The CDR3 consists of 18 residues. The CDR3 is CASSLMINSHSGANVLTF. The CDR3 region has the DNA TGTGCCAGCAGCTTGATGATTAACAGTCACTCTGGGGCCAACGTCCTGACTTTC.

CDR3 sequence (DNA): TGTGCCATCAGAGCGGACAGGGGAGACAACTATGGCTACACCTTC. Protein sequence: CAIRADRGDNYGYTF. The chain recombines TRBV10-3 with TRBJ1-2; TRBD1 aligns across 9 bases. The CDR3 is 15 residues long. Germline V gene sequence: CDR1 ENHRY, CDR2 SYGVKD. V lost 6 bases, J lost 2 bases, and 7 bases stayed unmatched.

The chain carries TRBV6-5 and TRBJ1-2; 7 bases are a match to TRBD1. The CDR3 covers 14 residues. Trimming at V came to 6 bases and at J to 4 bases, leaving 8 bases not matched to a gene. Germline V gene lookup returns CDR1 MNHEY and CDR2 SVGAGI. CDR3 residues: CASSPGQIAYGYTF. The CDR3 nucleotides are TGTGCCAGCAGCCCGGGACAGATAGCCTATGGCTACACCTTC.

The chain couples TRBV11-2 to TRBJ2-7; D may be TRBD1 (5 bases). The CDR3 contains 15 residues. V was pared by 1 base and J by 3 bases, with 13 bases between. Per germline, CDR1 SGHAT and CDR2 FQNNGV. The CDR3 DNA follows: TGTGCCAGCAGCTTAGGTCCAGGGATAAACTACGAGCAGTACTTC. Encoded protein: CASSLGPGINYEQYF.

The gene calls are TRBV7-9 and TRBJ2-5; maybe TRBD1 (7 bases). The CDR3 contains 14 residues. Germline V gene data show CDR1 as SEHNR and CDR2 as FQNEAQ (reference sequence). Trimming removed 5 bases from V and 3 bases from J, with 13 bases in between. The CDR3 nucleotides read TGTGCCAGCAGCGAAGGGGGCGGGAAAGAGACCCAGTACTTC. Encoded protein: CASSEGGGKETQYF.

The chain combines TRBV21-1 with TRBJ2-2. TRBV21-1 is annotated as a pseudogene. CDR3 size: 20 residues. The CDR3 coding sequence is TGTGCCAGCAGCAAAGCGCTTAAAAAGGTGGAAGTAGCGAACACCGGGGAGCTGTTTTTT. This sequence encodes CASSKALKKVEVANTGELFF.

This chain uses TRBV19 with TRBJ1-2; no definite D call. The germline CDR1 and CDR2 sequences are LNHDA and SQIVND (reference sequence). Trimming took off 5 bases at V and 3 bases at J, with 10 bases between the two ends. The CDR3 runs to 13 residues. The CDR3 region is CASSADGYYGYTF. The CDR3, as DNA: TGTGCCAGTAGTGCAGACGGCTACTATGGCTACACCTTC.

The chain combines TRBV10-3 with TRBJ2-1; the match to TRBD1 covers 9 bases. Trimming removed 5 bases from V and 4 bases from J; junction bases left unmatched: 3. The CDR3 extends over 14 amino acids. From germline, CDR1 is ENHRY and CDR2 SYGVKD. CDR3 nucleotide sequence: TGTGCCATCAGTCCCGGACAGGGGTACAATGAGCAGTTCTTC. Translating gives CAISPGQGYNEQFF.

The J gene is TRBJ2-3, the V gene TRBV7-8, with TRBD2 matching 7 bases. V lost 2 bases and J lost 0; bases outside the gene matches: 2. Germline loops: CDR1 SGHVS, CDR2 FQNEAQ. The CDR3 is 15 residues long. The CDR3, as DNA: TGTGCCAGCAGCTTAAGCGGGGTTAGCACAGATACGCAGTATTTT. This encodes CASSLSGVSTDTQYF.

There are a few counts of this clone. The V gene is TRBV4-1, the J gene TRBJ1-5; no clear D gene. Germline values: CDR1 MGHRA, CDR2 YSYEKL. The CDR3 totals 13 residues. V was pared by 4 bases and J by 4 bases, with 8 bases between. Written as DNA, the CDR3 is TGCGCCAGCAGCCGACAAGTTAATCAGCCCCAGCATTTT. This gives the protein CASSRQVNQPQHF.

The chain recombines TRBV30 with TRBJ1-3; D may be TRBD1 (6 bases). The V end lost 0 bases, the J end lost 7 bases, and 19 bases lay between the germline ends. The CDR3 has 16 residues. The germline V gene encodes CDR1 GTSNPN and CDR2 SVGIG (reference sequence). The CDR3: CAWSVLDSGGMNTIYF. In DNA, the CDR3 is TGTGCCTGGAGTGTACTGGACAGTGGGGGGATGAACACCATATATTTT.

The gene calls are TRBV7-9 and TRBJ1-5; 8 bases align to TRBD1. The length of the CDR3 is 16 residues. The germline V gene has CDR1 SEHNR and CDR2 FQNEAQ (reference sequence). V shed 1 base and J 5 bases; nucleotides not matched to a gene: 7. CDR3 loop: CASSLGTGKRHQPQHF. For the CDR3, the DNA is TGTGCCAGCAGCTTAGGGACAGGGAAGCGACATCAGCCCCAGCATTTT.

This sequence joins TRBV4-3 and TRBJ2-1, with TRBD1 matching 8 bases. The germline V gene has CDR1 LGHNA and CDR2 YSLEER. The CDR3 runs 15 residues. V was pared by 0 bases and J by 5 bases, with 3 bases of the junction left unmatched. The CDR3 is CASSQDEDRDNEQFF. In DNA, the CDR3 is TGCGCCAGCAGCCAAGATGAGGACAGGGACAATGAGCAGTTCTTC.

The V call is TRBV2, the J call TRBJ1-2; TRBD1 aligns across 10 bases. Germline CDR1 and CDR2: SNHLY and FYNNEI. The CDR3 runs to 17 residues. J lost 4 bases, V lost 1 base, and 9 bases had no gene match. CDR3 loop: CASSEVSVTGGIYGYTF. Here the CDR3 DNA reads TGTGCCAGCAGTGAAGTATCGGTGACAGGGGGCATCTATGGCTACACCTTC. Based on the CDR3 plus reference TRBV2 and TRBJ1-2, the full variable domain is EPEVTQTPSHQVTQMGQEVILRCVPISNHLYFYWYRQILGQKVEFLVSFYNNEISEKSEIFDDQFSVERPDGSNFTLKIRSTKLEDSAMYFCASSEVSVTGGIYGYTFGSGTRLTVV.